One and the same sample provided the 27 T cell receptor beta chains below, sequenced in a study of T cell responses to AZD1222 COVID-19 vaccine. The data were produced by immunoSEQ multiplex PCR, yet TCRdb's version contains in-frame clones alone and is incomplete. The table has approximately 130,000 clones, about 93% seen once; the top ten hold roughly 1%. Sample: peripheral blood, taken on day 0 of AZD1222 vaccination. Every receptor here comes from an adult in good health.

V and J are TRBV20-1 and TRBJ1-2; perhaps TRBD1 as D (5 bases). Between the trimmed V and J ends, which lost 3 bases and 4 bases, there was a span of 18 bases. The germline gives CDR1 DFQATT, CDR2 SNEGSKA (reference sequence). The CDR3 is 15 amino acids. The CDR3 DNA is TGCAGTGCTAGTCCATCCCGGGGACCAGGCTATGGCTACACCTTC. This codes for CSASPSRGPGYGYTF.

The chain links TRBV7-2 to TRBJ1-5, with a weak D call TRBD1 (5 bases). The germline CDR1 and CDR2 sequences are SGHTA and FQGNSA. The CDR3 is made up of 15 amino acids. The V end lost 1 base, the J end lost 3 bases, and 10 bases lay between the germline ends. CDR3 DNA sequence: TGTGCCAGCAGCTTAGGGGGCGGGAACAATCAGCCCCAGCATTTT. Protein product: CASSLGGGNNQPQHF.

The gene calls are TRBV21-1 and TRBJ1-5. TRBV21-1 is designated a pseudogene. The CDR3 covers 14 residues. The chain's CDR3 is CASTVGRVKQPQHF. The CDR3 DNA is TGTGCCAGCACCGTAGGGAGGGTAAAGCAGCCCCAGCATTTT.

The chain recombines TRBV6-1 with TRBJ2-1; D may be TRBD2 (6 bases). Deletions cut 4 bases from V and 8 bases from J, with 21 bases between. This CDR3 spans 16 amino acids. Germline CDR1 is MNHNS and CDR2 is SASEGT. The CDR3 DNA reads TGTGCCAGCAGTGTCCCGGGACTCCCGGGCAGGGATGAGCAGTTCTTC. The encoded protein is CASSVPGLPGRDEQFF.

V usage is TRBV2 and J usage is TRBJ2-5; perhaps TRBD1 as D (5 bases). The V and J ends lost 2 bases and 5 bases respectively, with 15 bases between them. The germline V gene has CDR1 SNHLY and CDR2 FYNNEI. The CDR3 spans 15 residues. CDR3: CASSERAGYRETQYF. CDR3 nucleotides: TGTGCCAGCAGTGAAAGGGCAGGGTACAGGGAGACCCAGTACTTC.

V gene TRBV12-3 or TRBV12-4 combines with J gene TRBJ1-2; D is uncertain. This CDR3 region has 12 residues. V was shortened by 4 bases and J by 4 bases, with 7 bases between the two germline ends. CDR3 sequence (DNA): TGTGCCAGCAGTTCCAGCATCTATGGCTACACCTTC. Amino acids: CASSSSIYGYTF.

The J gene is TRBJ2-7, the V gene TRBV9; 10 positions agree with TRBD1. The CDR3 extends over 14 amino acids. The germline gives CDR1 SGDLS, CDR2 YYNGEE. With V trimmed by 1 base and J by 6 bases, 4 bases remained unmatched. This chain's CDR3 is CASSVTRDRGEQYF. The CDR3 region has the DNA TGTGCCAGCAGCGTAACCCGGGACAGGGGCGAGCAGTACTTC.

The chain carries TRBV9 and TRBJ2-7; 7 positions agree with TRBD1. V trimming: 4 bases; J trimming: 2 bases; junction bases outside the gene matches: 6. This CDR3 has 14 amino acids. Per the germline V gene, CDR1 is SGDLS and CDR2 is YYNGEE. DNA of the CDR3: TGTGCCAGCAGCCGGGACAGTCAACCCTACGAGCAGTACTTC. Its translation is CASSRDSQPYEQYF.

This chain links TRBV3-1 (or the pseudogene TRBV3-2) with TRBJ2-7; D unresolved. The germline CDR1 and CDR2 sequences are LGHDT and YNNKEL (reference sequence). Trimming took off 2 bases at V and 5 bases at J, with 10 bases between the two ends. This CDR3 spans 13 amino acids. Written as DNA, the CDR3 is TGTGCCAGCAGCCAACGGACCCCCCACGAGCAGTACTTC. This codes for CASSQRTPHEQYF.

The DNA for the CDR3 is TGCAGCTTGACCGCGGATAGCACAGATACGCAGTATTTT. It specifies CSLTADSTDTQYF. The chain combines TRBV29-1 with TRBJ2-3, with D unclear. V was shortened by 8 bases and J by 0 bases, with 12 bases between the two germline ends. The germline V gene has CDR1 SQVTM and CDR2 ANQGSEA. The CDR3 contains 13 residues.

V gene TRBV9 combines with J gene TRBJ1-2, with 7 bases identical to TRBD1. The CDR3 covers 14 residues. Trimming took 3 bases from V and 5 from J; bases not matched to a gene: 7. In germline, CDR1 is SGDLS, CDR2 YYNGEE. CDR3 sequence: CASSGGGTVYGYTF. For the CDR3, the DNA is TGTGCCAGCAGCGGAGGGGGCACGGTTTATGGCTACACCTTC.

The chain employs TRBV11-2 and TRBJ1-1; D gene ambiguous. The CDR3 is made up of 13 amino acids. Germline-derived CDR1 and CDR2 are SGHAT and FQNNGV. Trimming took 3 bases from V and 4 from J, leaving 9 bases between them. In DNA form, the CDR3 reads TGTGCCAGCAGCTTCAGAGATATCACTGAAGCTTTCTTT. The encoded protein is CASSFRDITEAFF.

The CDR3 reads CASSLEPRIGYTF. The DNA of the CDR3 is TGTGCCAGCAGTTTAGAGCCCCGGATCGGCTACACCTTC. This chain connects TRBV28 to TRBJ1-2, with D uncertain. CDR1 and CDR2 (germline): MDHEN, SYDVKM. This CDR3 is built from 13 residues. V was clipped by 2 bases and J by 8 bases, with 12 bases between them.

The chain recombines TRBV3-1 (or the pseudogene TRBV3-2) with TRBJ1-1; no definite D call. Trimming took off 0 bases at V and 1 base at J, with 18 bases between the two ends. CDR1 is LGHDT, CDR2 YNNKEL, per germline (reference sequence). This CDR3 contains 18 residues. The CDR3 is CASSQDPKDTYTNTEAFF. CDR3 bases: TGTGCCAGCAGCCAAGATCCTAAGGATACCTATACGAACACTGAAGCTTTCTTT.

This sequence joins TRBV6-5 and TRBJ1-4, with D tentatively TRBD1 (5 bases). The CDR3 length is 15 residues. CDR1 is MNHEY and CDR2 is SVGAGI in the germline V gene. Trimming took off 0 bases at V and 8 bases at J, with 13 bases between the two ends. For the CDR3, the DNA is TGTGCCAGCAGTTACTCGGGGCAGGGAAACGAAAAACTGTTTTTT. Residues: CASSYSGQGNEKLFF.

V usage is TRBV6-5 and J usage is TRBJ1-2; D gene unclear. Germline CDR1 is MNHEY and CDR2 is SVGAGI. Trimming stripped 0 bases from V and 8 bases from J, with 10 bases between. The CDR3 has 13 residues. The CDR3 DNA sequence: TGTGCCAGCAGTTACTCATGGACGGGAGGCTACACCTTC. Its protein is CASSYSWTGGYTF.

The rearrangement joins TRBV4-1 to TRBJ2-1; TRBD2 aligns across 12 bases. This CDR3 is built from 17 residues. The germline CDR1 and CDR2 sequences are MGHRA and YSYEKL. J gave up 2 bases and V 5 bases, and 7 bases lay outside the gene matches. The CDR3 sequence: CASSGLAGGLPYNEQFF. The CDR3 nucleotides are TGCGCCAGCAGCGGCCTAGCGGGGGGGCTCCCCTACAATGAGCAGTTCTTC.

The table lists this clone with a count of one. The rearrangement joins TRBV6-5 to TRBJ2-3, with 9 bases that match TRBD2. There are 15 residues in the CDR3. Germline lookup yields CDR1 MNHEY and CDR2 SVGAGI. V shed 2 bases and J 2 bases; nucleotides not matched to a gene: 2. The DNA for the CDR3 is TGTGCCAGCAGTTACACTAGCGGGCTCACAGATACGCAGTATTTT. Translated, it gives CASSYTSGLTDTQYF.

V usage is TRBV6-6 and J usage is TRBJ1-4; 7 bases are a match to TRBD1. There are 16 residues in the CDR3. Germline V gene sequence: CDR1 MNHNY, CDR2 SVGAGI (reference sequence). V lost 5 bases to trimming and J lost 7 bases; unmatched junction nucleotides: 13. In nucleotides, the CDR3 is TGTGCCAGCAGTAACCTGGGCCAGGGGGAGGCTGAAAAACTGTTTTTT. This codes for CASSNLGQGEAEKLFF.

The genes are TRBV7-3 and TRBJ2-7; a weak D match, TRBD2 (7 bases). This CDR3 is 15 amino acids long. Germline V gene sequence: CDR1 SGHTA, CDR2 FQGTGA. The V gene lost 5 bases and the J gene lost 6 bases, with 20 bases spanning the gap. The CDR3 nucleotides read TGTGCCAGCAGCCCGACGCTCGGGGGGCACAGCGAGCAGTACTTC. Translated: CASSPTLGGHSEQYF. The entire variable domain, with the rest obtained from reference TRBV7-3 and TRBJ2-7, is as follows: GAGVSQTPSNKVTEKGKYVELRCDPISGHTALYWYRQSLGQGPEFLIYFQGTGAADDSGLPNDRFFAVRPEGSVSTLKIQRTERGDSAVYLCASSPTLGGHSEQYFGPGTRLTVT.

The chain employs TRBV5-1 and TRBJ2-7; 7 nucleotides agree with TRBD1. CDR1 is SGHRS, CDR2 YFSETQ, per germline. The CDR3 has 15 residues. V trimming: 0 bases; J trimming: 2 bases; junction bases outside the gene matches: 5. The CDR3 reads CASSLEAGGPYEQYF. CDR3 coding DNA: TGCGCCAGCAGCTTGGAAGCAGGGGGACCCTACGAGCAGTACTTC. The variable domain in full, completed from reference TRBV5-1 and TRBJ2-7, reads KAGVTQTPRYLIKTRGQQVTLSCSPISGHRSVSWYQQTPGQGLQFLFEYFSETQRNKGNFPGRFSGRQFSNSRSEMNVSTLELGDSALYLCASSLEAGGPYEQYFGPGTRLTVT.

As DNA, the CDR3 is TGTGCCAGCAGCTTAGTTCCCCTCGGGGACATGCTTGAAAAACTGTTTTTT. This encodes CASSLVPLGDMLEKLFF. The V and J genes are TRBV7-9 and TRBJ1-4; weak D call: TRBD1 (6 bases). Between the trimmed V and J ends, which lost 1 base and 7 bases, there was a span of 19 bases. This CDR3 region has 17 residues. Germline V gives CDR1 SEHNR, CDR2 FQNEAQ (reference sequence).

This rearrangement joins TRBV5-6 to TRBJ1-6; D uncertain. Germline values: CDR1 SGHDT, CDR2 YYEEEE. This CDR3 has 16 residues. The germline V and J ends were trimmed by 4 bases and 0 bases, with 11 bases remaining between them. The CDR3 protein is CASSNTASSYNSPLHF. As DNA, the CDR3 is TGTGCCAGCAGCAACACAGCGAGCTCCTATAATTCACCCCTCCACTTT.

This clone was counted a few times. The chain has TRBV30 and TRBJ1-3, with D unclear. Trimming removed 7 bases at V and 8 bases at J, with 21 bases between. There are 14 residues in the CDR3. Germline V gene data show CDR1 as GTSNPN and CDR2 as SVGIG (reference sequence). In DNA, the CDR3 is TGTGCCTACCAAAGGACGTACGGACCGGACACCATATATTTT. It specifies CAYQRTYGPDTIYF.

The chain couples TRBV29-1 to TRBJ2-3; D gene unclear. The length of the CDR3 is 16 residues. The V and J ends lost 4 bases and 1 base respectively, with 18 bases between them. The germline V gene has CDR1 SQVTM and CDR2 ANQGSEA. CDR3: CSVGVVRGRGTDTQYF. CDR3 nucleotide sequence: TGCAGCGTTGGTGTTGTCCGTGGTAGGGGCACAGATACGCAGTATTTT.

The rearrangement joins TRBV5-6 to TRBJ1-1, with D tentatively TRBD1 (6 bases). The germline gives CDR1 SGHDT, CDR2 YYEEEE. Trimming shortened V by 4 bases and J by 1 base, and 14 bases separated the two germline ends. This CDR3 has 15 amino acids. The CDR3 coding sequence is TGTGCCAGCAGCGGTATCGACAGGCCGAACACTGAAGCTTTCTTT. Protein sequence: CASSGIDRPNTEAFF.

The V gene is TRBV10-3, the J gene TRBJ1-6; D gene unclear. V lost 3 bases and J 17 bases, leaving 17 bases between the germline ends. The germline V gene encodes CDR1 ENHRY and CDR2 SYGVKD. The CDR3 consists of 13 residues. CDR3 loop: CAISDPRSPEFHF. CDR3 in DNA: TGTGCCATCAGTGACCCCCGCAGTCCCGAGTTCCACTTT.